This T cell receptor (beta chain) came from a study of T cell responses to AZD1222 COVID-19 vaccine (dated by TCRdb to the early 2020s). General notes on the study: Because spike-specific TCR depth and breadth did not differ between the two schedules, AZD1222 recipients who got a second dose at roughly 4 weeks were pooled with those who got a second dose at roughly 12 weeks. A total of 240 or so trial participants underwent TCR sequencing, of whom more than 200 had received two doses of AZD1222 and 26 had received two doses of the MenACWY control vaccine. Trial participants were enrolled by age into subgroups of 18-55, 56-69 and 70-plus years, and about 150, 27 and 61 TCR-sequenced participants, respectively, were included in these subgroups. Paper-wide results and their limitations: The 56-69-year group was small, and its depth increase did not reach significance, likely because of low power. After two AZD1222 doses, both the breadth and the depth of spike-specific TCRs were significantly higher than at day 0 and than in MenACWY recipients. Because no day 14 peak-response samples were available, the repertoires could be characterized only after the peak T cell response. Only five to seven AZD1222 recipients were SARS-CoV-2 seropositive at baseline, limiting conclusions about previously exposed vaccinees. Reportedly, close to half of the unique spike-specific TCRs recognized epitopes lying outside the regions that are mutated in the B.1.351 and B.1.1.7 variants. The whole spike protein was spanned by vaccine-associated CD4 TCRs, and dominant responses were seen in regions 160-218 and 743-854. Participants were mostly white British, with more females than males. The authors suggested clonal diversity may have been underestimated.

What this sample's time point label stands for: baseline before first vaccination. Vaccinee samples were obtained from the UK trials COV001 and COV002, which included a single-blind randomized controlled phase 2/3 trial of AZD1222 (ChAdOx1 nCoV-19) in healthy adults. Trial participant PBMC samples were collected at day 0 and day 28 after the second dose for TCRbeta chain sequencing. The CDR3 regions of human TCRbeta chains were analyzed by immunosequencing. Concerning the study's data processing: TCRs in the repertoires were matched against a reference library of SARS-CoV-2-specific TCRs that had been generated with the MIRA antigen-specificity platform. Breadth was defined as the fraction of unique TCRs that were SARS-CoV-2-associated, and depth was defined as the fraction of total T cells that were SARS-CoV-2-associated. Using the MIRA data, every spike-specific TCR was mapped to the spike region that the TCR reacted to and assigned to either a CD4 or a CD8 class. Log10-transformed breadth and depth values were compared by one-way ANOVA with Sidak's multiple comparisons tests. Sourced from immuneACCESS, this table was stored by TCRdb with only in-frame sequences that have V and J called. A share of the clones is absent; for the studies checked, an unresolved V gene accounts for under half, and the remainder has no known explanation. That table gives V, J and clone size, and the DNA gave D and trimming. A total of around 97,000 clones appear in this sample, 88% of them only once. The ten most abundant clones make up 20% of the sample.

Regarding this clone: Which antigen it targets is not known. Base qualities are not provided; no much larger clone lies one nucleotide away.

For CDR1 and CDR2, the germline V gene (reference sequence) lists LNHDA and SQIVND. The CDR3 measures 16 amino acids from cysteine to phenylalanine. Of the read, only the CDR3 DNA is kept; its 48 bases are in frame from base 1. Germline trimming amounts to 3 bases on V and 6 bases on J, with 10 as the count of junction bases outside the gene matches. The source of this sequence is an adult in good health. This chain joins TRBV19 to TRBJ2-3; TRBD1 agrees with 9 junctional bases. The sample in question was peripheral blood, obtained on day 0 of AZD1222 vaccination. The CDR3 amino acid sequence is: CASSIGPGTGQDTQYF. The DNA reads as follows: TGTGCCAGTAGTATCGGACCCGGGACAGGGCAGGATACGCAGTATTTT.